These 22 T cell receptor beta chains came from one sample sequenced in a study of post-analysis software for immune sequencing data. Study conclusions and caveats: Among roughly 5 TRBV segments more frequent in patients than controls were TRBV5-6, TRBV5-1 and TRBV20-1.

Each TCR beta cDNA library carried unique molecular identifiers. From the PCR reads, TCRdb called clonotypes with MiXCR, one entry per CDR3 protein. Of about 820,000 distinct CDR3 sequences listed, around 53% were seen once; the top ten hold approximately 4.3%. These receptors are not linked to any known antigen. The sample taken for sequencing was blood. The source of these receptors is a girl under 18 with multiple sclerosis.

The chain links TRBV29-1 to TRBJ2-1; 10 positions match TRBD2. Trimming at V came to 7 bases and at J to 6 bases, leaving 6 bases not matched to a gene. This CDR3 spans 13 amino acids. In germline, CDR1 is SQVTM, CDR2 ANQGSEA. This chain's CDR3 is CSGSGGTSNEQFF. CDR3 in DNA: TGCAGCGGTAGCGGGGGGACTTCCAATGAGCAGTTCTTC.

The genes are TRBV6-6 and TRBJ2-4; D unresolved. The DNA end lines up better with TRBJ2-7; the J call may be wrong. This CDR3 has 13 amino acids. The germline CDR1 and CDR2 sequences are MNHNY and SVGAGI (reference sequence). This CDR3 reads CASAGSLTTEQYF. The CDR3 DNA reads TGTGCCAGCGCCGGGTCGCTTACCACCGAGCAGTACTTC.

The CDR3 sequence: CASSMPGRGNEKLFF. The DNA of the CDR3 is TGCGCCAGCAGCATGCCGGGACGGGGTAATGAAAAACTGTTTTTT. The rearrangement uses TRBV5-1 and TRBJ1-4; D possibly corresponds to TRBD1 (5 bases). Trimming shortened V by 4 bases and J by 4 bases, and 14 bases separated the two germline ends. This CDR3 spans 15 amino acids. The V gene's germline CDR1 is SGHRS and CDR2 YFSETQ.

This sequence joins TRBV12-3 or TRBV12-4 and TRBJ2-5; the match to TRBD2 covers 12 bases. CDR3 length equals 18 residues. With 1 base clipped from V and 5 bases from J, the junction kept 11 bases outside the gene matches. CDR3 residues: CASSLGLASGGVGETQYF. CDR3 bases: TGTGCCAGCAGTTTAGGTTTGGCTAGCGGGGGGGTAGGGGAGACCCAGTACTTC.

This clonotype was picked up one time. An end of the junction does not agree with germline; a read error may underlie this. V gene TRBV7-2 combines with J gene TRBJ2-6, with a tentative D call TRBD2 (6 bases). Looked up from germline, CDR1 is SGHTA and CDR2 is FQGNSA. The CDR3 is made up of 16 amino acids. The CDR3 here is CASSLARGAGADVLTF. The CDR3 coding sequence is TGTGCCAGCAGCTTAGCGCGGGGCGCTGGGGCCGACGTCCTGACTTTC.

This clonotype was recorded only once. CDR3 residues: CASSQGLRQETQYF. As DNA, the CDR3 is TGTGCCAGCAGCCAAGGACTCCGGCAAGAGACCCAGTACTTC. The chain carries TRBV4-2 and TRBJ2-5; D not resolved. The CDR3 sequence is 14 residues long. V was cut by 1 base and J by 2 bases, with 8 bases left in between. The V gene's germline CDR1 is LGHNA and CDR2 YNFKEQ.

The V call is TRBV12-3 or TRBV12-4, the J call TRBJ1-1, with 8 bases aligning to TRBD1. V was pared by 4 bases and J by 2 bases, with 6 bases of the junction left unmatched. The CDR3 has 15 amino acids. The CDR3 is CASSSGQGSNTEAFF. In nucleotides, the CDR3 is TGTGCCAGCAGTTCAGGACAGGGTTCTAACACTGAAGCTTTCTTT.

The genes are TRBV6-5 and TRBJ1-2; weak D call: TRBD1 (5 bases). The CDR3 length is 13 residues. Germline CDR1 is MNHEY and CDR2 is SVGAGI. Between the trimmed V and J ends, which lost 6 bases and 5 bases, there was a span of 13 bases. The CDR3 here is CASSYGGYYGYTF. The CDR3, as DNA: TGTGCCAGCAGCTACGGGGGATATTATGGCTACACCTTC.

This chain links TRBV5-6 with TRBJ2-4, with D possibly matching TRBD2 (5 bases). TRBJ2-7 explains the end of the DNA better; the J call may be wrong. CDR3 length: 16 amino acids. Germline CDR1 and CDR2: SGHDT and YYEEEE. DNA of the CDR3: TGTGCCAGCAGCTTGGGAGTTGAGCGGCGTGCCTACGAGCAGTACTTC. Encoded protein: CASSLGVERRAYEQYF.

This sequence joins TRBV9 and TRBJ2-1, with TRBD2 matching 11 bases. Germline V lookup: CDR1 SGDLS, CDR2 YYNGEE. J was trimmed by 3 bases and V by 0 bases; bases with no gene match: 8. The length of the CDR3 is 18 residues. CDR3 residues: CASSVAFGGTSGYNEQFF. The CDR3 nucleotides are TGTGCCAGCAGCGTAGCTTTCGGAGGGACTAGCGGCTACAATGAGCAGTTCTTC.

The V gene is TRBV11-2, the J gene TRBJ2-1; 10 positions agree with TRBD2. J lost 10 bases, V lost 1 base, and 10 bases had no gene match. This CDR3 contains 16 residues. Germline assignment: CDR1 SGHAT and CDR2 FQNNGV. The CDR3 coding sequence is TGTGCCAGCAGCTTAGGATTTCCTAGCGGGAGACTCGAGCAGTTCTTC. Residues: CASSLGFPSGRLEQFF. The whole variable domain, remainder taken from reference TRBV11-2 and TRBJ2-1, is EAGVAQSPRYKIIEKRQSVAFWCNPISGHATLYWYQQILGQGPKLLIQFQNNGVVDDSQLPKDRFSAERLKGVDSTLKIQPAKLEDSAVYLCASSLGFPSGRLEQFFGPGTRLTVL.

With respect to this clonotype: The junction differs from germline at one of its ends, possibly a read error. This chain links TRBV4-2 with TRBJ2-3, with D hard to call. The CDR3 totals 15 residues. The V gene's germline CDR1 is LGHNA and CDR2 YNFKEQ. The CDR3 DNA reads TGTGCCAGCAGACAAGATCAGCGTGCCGTGGATACGCAGTATTTT. Translation gives CASRQDQRAVDTQYF.

This rearrangement joins TRBV29-1 to TRBJ2-2; D is ambiguous. CDR3 length equals 13 residues. CDR1 and CDR2 (germline): SQVTM, ANQGSEA. With 6 bases removed from V and 1 base from J, the gap between germline ends came to 9 bases. The CDR3 nucleotides read TGCAGCGTCGCGACCCAGAACACCGGGGAGCTGTTTTTT. This codes for CSVATQNTGELFF.

This clonotype was found once. This chain links TRBV29-1 with TRBJ1-1, with 7 bases lining up with TRBD1. CDR1 is SQVTM, CDR2 ANQGSEA, per germline. The CDR3 has 13 amino acids. The V segment lost 1 base and the J segment 8 bases; nucleotides outside the gene matches: 7. The CDR3 nucleotides are TGCAGCGTTGAAGGTTGGGGACAGAAGGAAGCTTTCTTT. It specifies CSVEGWGQKEAFF.

V usage is TRBV10-3 and J usage is TRBJ2-1; 9 nucleotides align to TRBD2. V was clipped by 6 bases and J by 5 bases; unmatched bases: 11. The CDR3 loop spans 16 amino acids. Germline values: CDR1 ENHRY, CDR2 SYGVKD. This CDR3 reads CAIRSSRGRVNNEQFF. The DNA for the CDR3 is TGTGCCATCAGAAGCTCGCGCGGGAGGGTAAACAATGAGCAGTTCTTC.

The chain carries TRBV10-3 and TRBJ2-5, with D tentatively TRBD2 (5 bases). CDR3 length: 14 residues. V was shortened by 7 bases and J by 2 bases, with 14 bases between the two germline ends. CDR1 is ENHRY, CDR2 SYGVKD, per germline. The CDR3 DNA sequence: TGTGCCATCACCGAAGGCGGGCCACAAGAGACCCAGTACTTC. Translated: CAITEGGPQETQYF.

There are a few counts of this clonotype. This sequence joins TRBV29-1 and TRBJ1-2; weak D call: TRBD1 (5 bases). V lost 5 bases to trimming and J lost 1 base, with 11 bases between them. Germline CDR1 is SQVTM and CDR2 is ANQGSEA. The CDR3 has 13 amino acids. The CDR3 nucleotides read TGCAGCGTTCAGGGAGCTCTTAACTATGGCTACACCTTC. Amino acids: CSVQGALNYGYTF. Variable domain in full (rest from reference TRBV29-1 and TRBJ1-2): SAVISQKPSRDICQRGTSLTIQCQVDSQVTMMFWYRQQPGQSLTLIATANQGSEATYESGFVIDKFPISRPNLTFSTLTVSNMSPEDSSIYLCSVQGALNYGYTFGSGTRLTVV.

The table lists this clonotype with a few counts. At one of its ends the junction is not consistent with the germline gene, which may arise from a read error. The rearrangement links TRBV29-1 to TRBJ2-7; no reliable D call. Per germline, CDR1 SQVTM and CDR2 ANQGSEA. CDR3 length equals 12 residues. The CDR3 reads CEWNPSSYEQYF. CDR3 bases: TGTGAGTGGAACCCGAGCTCCTACGAGCAGTACTTC.

On this clonotype: The germline gene is not matched at one end of the junction; a read error may be the cause. CDR3 sequence: CNAREGQGWGNEQFF. CDR3 bases: TGCAATGCTAGAGAAGGACAGGGTTGGGGCAATGAGCAGTTCTTC. The rearrangement joins TRBV20-1 to TRBJ2-1; 8 bases map to TRBD1. The CDR3 sequence is 15 residues long. Germline V gene data show CDR1 as DFQATT and CDR2 as SNEGSKA (reference sequence).

This clonotype occurred a few times. The chain uses TRBV20-1 and TRBJ2-5; 9 positions match TRBD2. The J call may be mistaken, given a closer DNA end match to TRBJ2-7. The CDR3 contains 15 residues. Germline lookup yields CDR1 DFQATT and CDR2 SNEGSKA (reference sequence). The CDR3, as DNA: TGCAGTGCTAGAGTTTTAGCGGGAGTCTCCTACGAGCAGTACTTC. Amino acids: CSARVLAGVSYEQYF.

The CDR3 DNA reads as TGCGCCAGCAGCTTGGTCCGGGCTCATTACAATGAGCAGTTCTTC. Its protein product is CASSLVRAHYNEQFF. The chain has TRBV5-1 and TRBJ2-1; D unclear. This CDR3 is 15 amino acids long. Germline V gene lookup returns CDR1 SGHRS and CDR2 YFSETQ. Trimming shortened V by 0 bases and J by 4 bases, and 11 bases separated the two germline ends.

The chain carries TRBV29-1 and TRBJ2-1; tentative D call: TRBD2 (7 bases). The CDR3 runs to 13 residues. The germline gives CDR1 SQVTM, CDR2 ANQGSEA. Trimming removed 8 bases from V and 3 bases from J, with 14 bases in between. The CDR3 sequence is CSTRGGNYNEQFF. The DNA for the CDR3 is TGCAGCACGAGGGGGGGGAACTACAATGAGCAGTTCTTC.